This TCR beta chain was captured in a study of T-cell memory formation after mild COVID-19 (dated by TCRdb to the early 2020s). Background on the whole study: TCR sequence clusters from the two donors were largely donor specific. T-cell clones expanding and contracting after mild COVID-19 in two donors were tracked by longitudinal TCRalpha and TCRbeta repertoire sequencing. The cohort was made up of two young adult volunteers, one female and one male, who were previously healthy. General study outcomes and caveats: The study included only a couple of mild cases, and larger cohorts that include severe cases with pre-infection samples were judged to be necessary. Balanced CD4/CD8 phenotypes were observed for clones contracting from day 15 to 85, whereas a bias towards CD4+ was observed for a second wave of clones expanding from day 15 to 37. Contracting CD4+ clones appeared mostly in the CM and EM memory subsets, whereas CD8+ clones were enriched in EMRA. The detection of some responding clones in pre-infection memory suggests that pre-existing cross-reactive memory T cells joined the SARS-CoV-2 response. SARS-CoV-2 specificity of the second-wave clones peaking on day 37 was not confirmed.

Data came from an Illumina NovaSeq 6000. cDNA libraries for TCRalpha and TCRbeta were prepared by 5'RACE using constant-segment primers, with sample barcodes and unique molecular identifiers added. RNA was extracted from every sample with Trizol reagent. Libraries were amplified in two PCR steps, with a second sample barcode and Illumina TruSeq adapters added in the second step. Sequencing of the libraries was done on an Illumina NovaSeq, producing 2 x 150 bp paired-end reads. Per the source publication's procedure: With migec v1.2.7, reads were demultiplexed and then collapsed into UMI-guided consensus sequences. Using mixcr v2.1.11, the UMI consensuses were aligned to TRA and TRB V and J templates and assembled into clonotypes. A clonotype was counted as expanded or contracted only if both edgeR and NoisET called the change significant, with noise models trained on biological replicates. edgeR calls used a false discovery rate-adjusted p below 0.01 and a log2 fold-change threshold of 1. As an exploratory analysis of dynamics, max-normalized trajectories of the 1000 most abundant clonotypes were examined by PCA with hierarchical clustering. Separately sequenced CD4+ and CD8+ repertoires were used to assign the CD4 or CD8 phenotype of responding clones. Using fastp trimming at Q25 and MiXCR clonotype assembly, TCRdb reanalyzed the public sequencing data and kept in-frame beta chains. Each CDR3 protein appears once, grouped with its most common genes and DNA. The V and J calls come from TCRdb's annotation, not from the publication. In all, the sample holds about 310,000 distinct CDR3 sequences, and just under 20% of those were seen once. The top ten clonotypes cover approximately 21% of the sample.

This clonotype was seen a few times. Its antigen is not yet known. Per-base qualities were not stored, and no clone one base away is much larger. Per the germline V gene, ENHRY is the CDR1 and SYGVKD is the CDR2. The V end loses 0 bases and the J end loses 2 bases, and a stretch of 8 bases separates them. There are 14 amino acids in the CDR3, from cysteine to phenylalanine inclusive. CDR3 DNA only is kept here, 42 bases in frame from base 1. Ficoll-Paque density gradient centrifugation was used to isolate PBMCs. This clonotype was sampled from a man between 18 and 29 years old who had mild COVID-19 (a few samples of this study predate the infection). The sample titles of this study are shuffled in the database, so cell type and time point are left out; the donor was told from shared clones. The chain uses TRBV10-3 and TRBJ2-7; the D gene remains uncertain. The sequencing input was PBMCs or a T cell subset sorted from them (not recorded which). In nucleotides, the sequence is TGTGCCATCAGTGAGTCGACCCGGGCCTACGAGCAGTACTTC. Protein translation: CAISESTRAYEQYF.